The 5 T cell receptor beta chains in this list originate from one sample, sequenced in a study of T cells in localized non-small cell lung cancer. Method: immunoSEQ multiplex PCR; TCRdb's copy keeps in-frame clones and lacks some. The repertoire has 3,000 to 4,000 clones, approximately 49% of them found once; the top ten carry less than 5.5%. The source was lymph node tissue, collected before any cancer treatment. These receptors all stem from a woman aged 18-55 years with stage I lung adenocarcinoma.

This chain uses TRBV28 with TRBJ1-1; 8 nucleotides align to TRBD1. The CDR3 totals 14 residues. V lost 9 bases to trimming and J lost 0 bases; unmatched junction nucleotides: 6. The germline CDR1 and CDR2 sequences are MDHEN and SYDVKM. The CDR3 nucleotides are TGTGCCAGTAGGACAGGGTACATGAACACTGAAGCTTTCTTT. Protein sequence: CASRTGYMNTEAFF.

J is TRBJ1-3 and V is TRBV11-3; TRBD1 is a possible D gene (5 bases). The V gene lost 2 bases and the J gene lost 0 bases, with 8 bases spanning the gap. CDR1 is SGHNT, CDR2 YENEEA, per germline. This CDR3 spans 15 amino acids. The CDR3 region has the DNA TGTGCCAGCAGCTTACAGGGTAGCTCTGGAAACACCATATATTTT. It translates to CASSLQGSSGNTIYF.

The chain recombines TRBV19 with TRBJ2-2, with D perhaps matching TRBD2 (5 bases). This CDR3 contains 15 residues. Trimming pared 10 bases from V and 0 bases from J, leaving 15 bases between. Germline V gene data show CDR1 as LNHDA and CDR2 as SQIVND (reference sequence). CDR3 DNA sequence: TGTGCCACCGATGTTGGGAGCGCGAACACCGGGGAGCTGTTTTTT. It codes for CATDVGSANTGELFF.

There are a few counts of this clone. A base in the sequence is ambiguous or unread; the matching residue is shown as X. V usage is TRBV28 and J usage is TRBJ2-1, with 11 bases identical to TRBD2. Germline V gene data show CDR1 as MDHEN and CDR2 as SYDVKM. The J segment lost 0 bases and the V segment lost 4 bases, leaving 11 bases of the junction unmatched. The CDR3 consists of 19 residues. The CDR3 here is CASSSRLAGXPSSYNEQFF. The DNA for the CDR3 is TGTGCCAGCAGTTCCCGACTAGCGGGARGCCCGAGCTCCTACAATGAGCAGTTCTTC.

This clone was observed a handful of times. This chain connects TRBV6-8 to TRBJ1-2; 7 bases match TRBD1. CDR1 is MNHGY and CDR2 is SAAAGT in the germline V gene. The CDR3 has 14 amino acids. Trimming cost V 7 bases and J 1 base; bases outside gene matches: 6. CDR3 loop: CASNSGTDNYGYTF. The CDR3 DNA reads TGTGCCAGCAATTCCGGGACAGATAACTATGGCTACACCTTC.